The clone carrying this T cell receptor beta chain has only a few counts. The antigen remains unidentified. Study-wide results and caveats: Greatest tumor Treg TCR overlap was with tumor naive CD4+ cells.

Germline V gene data show CDR1 as MNHEY and CDR2 as SVGEGT. The CDR3 has 15 residues. V was pared by 7 bases and J by 0 bases, with 12 bases between. TCRdb re-derived calls from the 5' RACE reads in MiXCR, one entry per CDR3 protein. The data hold some 62,000 distinct CDR3 sequences, with 25% to 35% observed a single time. The TCR comes from a female donor with breast cancer. The source material was tumor-infiltrating naive CD4+ T cells sorted from the breast tumor. Subset reported: naive CD4+ T cells, CD4+CD45RA+CD25-. The chain employs TRBV6-2 or TRBV6-3 and TRBJ2-2; D is unclear. The CDR3 DNA follows: TGTGCCAGCAAACGACCACTTTCGAACACCGGGGAGCTGTTTTTT. Amino acid sequence: CASKRPLSNTGELFF.